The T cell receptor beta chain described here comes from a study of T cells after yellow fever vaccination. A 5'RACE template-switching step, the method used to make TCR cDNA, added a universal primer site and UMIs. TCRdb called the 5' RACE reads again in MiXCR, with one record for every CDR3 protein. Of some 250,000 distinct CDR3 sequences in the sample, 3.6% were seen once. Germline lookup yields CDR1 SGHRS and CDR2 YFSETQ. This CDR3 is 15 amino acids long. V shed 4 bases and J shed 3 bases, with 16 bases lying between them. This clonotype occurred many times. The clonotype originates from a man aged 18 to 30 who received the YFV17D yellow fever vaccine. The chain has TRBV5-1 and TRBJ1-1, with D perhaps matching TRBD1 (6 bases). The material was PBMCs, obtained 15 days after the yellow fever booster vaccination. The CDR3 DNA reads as TGCGCCAGCAGCGAAGGGCAAACAGGGCACACTGAAGCTTTCTTT. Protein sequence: CASSEGQTGHTEAFF.